This is a list of T cell receptor beta chains from one sample in a study of T cells after yellow fever vaccination. A single record per CDR3 protein comes from TCRdb applying MiXCR to the 5' RACE reads. The top ten hold 11% to 15% of the sample, which has 500,000 to 650,000 distinct CDR3 sequences, roughly 13% seen once. Sequenced material: PBMCs, taken on the day of the yellow fever booster vaccination. The receptor source for this set is a young man who received the YFV17D yellow fever vaccine. Each CDR3 is given with its conserved first and last residue. D genes are given only for firm matches. The size field is filled for only some rows; it gives once, few, many or a size class.

J	size	D	V	CDR3	DNA
TRBJ1-5	.	TRBD1	TRBV6-1	CASSPPGQGHQPQHF	TGTGCCAGCAGCCCCCCGGGACAGGGGCATCAGCCCCAGCATTTT
TRBJ2-3	few	TRBD1	TRBV12-5	CASGLVIFGQGSTDTQYF	TGTGCTAGTGGTTTGGTAATTTTCGGACAGGGGTCGACAGATACGCAGTATTTT
TRBJ2-7	few	TRBD1	TRBV7-2	CASSLDRVPYEQYF	TGTGCCAGCAGCCTGGACAGGGTCCCCTACGAGCAGTACTTC
TRBJ2-5	few	TRBD1	TRBV20-1	CSASRGPQETQYF	TGCAGTGCTAGTAGGGGGCCCCAAGAGACCCAGTACTTC
TRBJ2-2	.	TRBD2	TRBV24-1	CATSDSWREHTGELFF	TGTGCCACCAGTGATAGCTGGCGGGAGCACACCGGGGAGCTGTTTTTT
TRBJ2-7	few	.	TRBV6-5	CASSSPGLFYEQYF	TGTGCCAGCAGTTCCCCGGGACTCTTCTACGAGCAGTACTTC
TRBJ2-3	.	.	TRBV12-3/TRBV12-4	CASRGMLSTDTQYF	TGTGCCAGCAGAGGGATGCTGAGCACAGATACGCAGTATTTT
TRBJ2-6	few	.	TRBV6-1	CASKEAALIGSGANVLTF	TGTGCCAGCAAAGAGGCAGCTCTCATCGGCTCTGGGGCCAACGTCCTGACTTTC
TRBJ1-6	.	.	TRBV27	CASSLEAAGPVSPLHF	TGTGCCAGCAGTTTAGAGGCCGCCGGGCCGGTTTCACCCCTCCACTTT
TRBJ2-7	.	.	TRBV7-2	CASSRKVLRGGYEQYF	TGTGCCAGCAGCCGAAAGGTGCTCAGGGGGGGCTACGAGCAGTACTTC
TRBJ2-7	few	.	TRBV20-1	CSATGYEQYF	TGCAGTGCGACCGGCTACGAGCAGTACTTC
TRBJ2-5	many	.	TRBV7-2	CASSLVEETQYF	TGTGCCAGCAGCTTAGTAGAAGAGACCCAGTACTTC
TRBJ2-1	many	.	TRBV20-1	CSARSTGHNNEQFF	TGCAGTGCTAGGAGTACGGGACACAACAATGAGCAGTTCTTC
TRBJ2-3	few	.	TRBV24-1	CATSDLRQSSTDTQYF	TGTGCCACCAGTGATTTGCGGCAGTCTAGCACAGATACGCAGTATTTT
TRBJ2-7	.	.	TRBV7-3	CASSTGRVREQYF	TGTGCCAGCAGTACGGGCAGGGTGCGAGAGCAGTACTTC
TRBJ1-1	few	.	TRBV3-1	CASSVVQGPLNTEAFF	TGTGCCAGCAGCGTTGTACAGGGCCCCTTGAACACTGAAGCTTTCTTT
TRBJ2-3	.	.	TRBV5-1	CASSLGLVNRDTTDTQYF	TGCGCCAGCAGCTTGGGGTTGGTGAATCGGGACACCACAGATACGCAGTATTTT
TRBJ2-2	few	TRBD2	TRBV28	CATTLSGGTGELFF	TGTGCCACCACCCTTAGCGGGGGTACCGGGGAGCTGTTTTTT
TRBJ2-7	few	.	TRBV29-1	CSVSPRRQLPGDEQYF	TGCAGCGTTAGCCCTAGGAGACAGCTCCCTGGAGACGAGCAGTACTTC
TRBJ2-3	few	.	TRBV24-1	CATSVGLVDTQYF	TGTGCCACCAGTGTAGGGCTGGTAGATACGCAGTATTTT
TRBJ2-1	.	TRBD2	TRBV4-2	CASSQDPGRLANEQFF	TGTGCCAGCAGCCAAGATCCCGGGAGGCTCGCAAATGAGCAGTTCTTC
TRBJ2-3	.	.	TRBV25-1	CASSDGGKSGTDTQYF	TGTGCCAGCAGTGATGGGGGGAAGTCTGGCACAGATACGCAGTATTTT
TRBJ1-1	.	.	TRBV20-1	CSARSHPNTEAFF	TGCAGTGCTAGGTCGCACCCGAACACTGAAGCTTTCTTT
TRBJ2-6	.	.	TRBV28	CASSPVKAGANVLTF	TGTGCCAGCAGTCCAGTGAAGGCTGGGGCCAACGTCCTGACTTTC
TRBJ2-2	many	.	TRBV20-1	CSARMGTTGELFF	TGCAGTGCTAGGATGGGTACCACCGGGGAGCTGTTTTTT